Given below is one T cell receptor beta chain in context. This clone was picked up one time. Its antigen is unknown. Within one base of it there is no much larger clone, and no base qualities were kept. This specimen belongs to a study of intratumoral heterogeneity in liver cancer. With regard to the full study: Across the full approximately 15-patient cohort, most patients were male and a median age of roughly 69 years was recorded. The study combined RNA-seq, DNA sequencing, TCR-seq and SNP array data from multiple regions of hepatocellular carcinoma specimens to study intratumor heterogeneity. Of the 71 multiregional samples collected from roughly 14 HCC patients in the overall cohort, roughly 52 were tumoral regions and about 20 were adjacent nontumoral regions.

Overall study outcomes, separate from this receptor: Within each sequenced patient, no significant difference in overall T cell clonality was found between tumor regions. In every sequenced patient, tumor region b showed significantly fewer unique T-cell clonal expansions than tumor region a. The authors noted a relatively low number of patients and under-sampled tumor-infiltrating lymphocyte representation as limitations. TCR sequencing was reported to confirm the RNA-seq-based estimates of regional differences in tumor-infiltrating lymphocyte burden.

The junction carries 10 bases between V and J, which are trimmed by 3 bases and 2 bases respectively. According to the germline V gene (reference sequence), CDR1 reads DFQATT and CDR2 reads SNEGSKA. The CDR3, cysteine through phenylalanine, is 13 amino acids long. Here the CDR3 DNA is all that survives: 39 bases in frame from base 1. Samples labelled H were derived from distinct, geographically separated regions of the hepatocellular carcinoma nodule. Early-stage hepatocellular carcinoma was present in all patients, and no therapy was administered to any patient before surgical resection. The sampled areas showed no macroscopic signs of necrosis or hemorrhage. Multiple regions from two patients underwent TCR sequencing (ImmunoSeq). Frozen tissue samples from resection were taken at least 1 cm away from one another. Genomic DNA was isolated from bulk tissue with the DNeasy blood and tissue kit. Using the immunoSEQ assay, the TCR beta chain CDR3 regions were sequenced from genomic DNA. Primers annealing to V and J segments amplified rearranged VDJ segments. As for how the authors treated the data: Clonality and richness metrics were computed with the ImmunoSeq Analyzer software. Fisher's exact test, supplemented by a beta-binomial method for added stringency, was applied to identify differentially abundant clones between regions. Not all clones reach the TCRdb copy of this immuneACCESS table, which keeps in-frame sequences only. Checked studies attribute under half of the gap to unresolved V genes and leave the rest unexplained. For V, J and clone size, that table is used; D and trimming come from the DNA. Across this sample there are 6,600 or so clones, with under 60% seen only once. Together, the top ten hold approximately 15% of the sample.

This TCR came from a man in his sixties or seventies with hepatocellular carcinoma. In this chain, TRBV20-1 is recombined with TRBJ1-1, with the D gene not confidently named. The starting material was tumor tissue, obtained before any cancer treatment. The CDR3 reads as follows: CSASPDYNTEAFF. The bases are TGCAGTGCTAGTCCCGACTATAACACTGAAGCTTTCTTT.